This T cell receptor beta chain derives from a study of shared clonotypes between healthy human individuals. Germline V gives CDR1 SGHDT, CDR2 YYEEEE. The CDR3 sequence is 14 residues long. J was trimmed by 3 bases and V by 4 bases; bases with no gene match: 4. The method was immunoSEQ multiplex PCR; TCRdb's version includes in-frame clones alone and lacks a portion of them. The table shows a few hundred thousand clones, with around nine tenths occurring only once. The receptor was derived from a man younger than 30 in good health. The sample was memory CD8+ T cells sorted from blood. Subset reported: CD45RO+ cells pooled with CCR7-negative TemRA cells. The gene calls are TRBV5-6 and TRBJ2-7; 10 positions match TRBD1. In DNA form, the CDR3 reads TGTGCCAGCAGCCATAGGGACAGGGGCTACGAGCAGTACTTC. Translation gives CASSHRDRGYEQYF.